This passage covers 6 T cell receptor beta chains from one sample sequenced in a study of blood T cell repertoires in COVID-19. Only in-frame clones appear in the TCRdb table, and some are missing; sequencing was by immunoSEQ multiplex PCR. The sample gives fewer than 70,000 clones, 80% to 90% of which show up once; 1.4% is in the top ten. The sequenced material came from peripheral blood. These TCRs come from a woman aged 55 to 70 with acute or convalescent COVID-19.

V usage is TRBV7-4 and J usage is TRBJ1-1; D gene unclear. Germline V gene lookup returns CDR1 SGHVT and CDR2 SQSDAQ. The CDR3 has 16 amino acids. V lost 7 bases, J lost 0 bases, and 18 bases lay in between. The CDR3 protein is CASTPEGGQLNTEAFF. The CDR3 nucleotides are TGTGCCAGCACCCCAGAGGGAGGGCAGTTGAACACTGAAGCTTTCTTT.

This clone was seen more than once but under ten times. This chain uses TRBV9 with TRBJ2-1; tentative D call: TRBD2 (6 bases). Between the trimmed V and J ends, which lost 7 bases and 1 base, there was a span of 6 bases. The CDR3 has 12 amino acids. Germline lookup yields CDR1 SGDLS and CDR2 YYNGEE. CDR3 loop: CASGRSYNEQFF. The DNA of the CDR3 is TGTGCCAGCGGGAGGTCCTACAATGAGCAGTTCTTC.

The chain couples TRBV28 to TRBJ2-1; D not resolved. V lost 5 bases, J lost 0 bases, and 8 bases lay in between. The germline gives CDR1 MDHEN, CDR2 SYDVKM. CDR3 size: 14 residues. The DNA of the CDR3 is TGTGCCAGCAGTCGCTACAGCTCCTACAATGAGCAGTTCTTC. The encoded protein is CASSRYSSYNEQFF.

The V and J genes are TRBV19 and TRBJ2-1; unclear D gene. Germline V lookup: CDR1 LNHDA, CDR2 SQIVND (reference sequence). V was shortened by 7 bases and J by 3 bases, with 4 bases between the two germline ends. This CDR3 is 11 amino acids long. CDR3 region: CASNYYNEQFF. CDR3 sequence (DNA): TGTGCCAGTAACTACTACAATGAGCAGTTCTTC.

This rearrangement joins TRBV3-1 (or the pseudogene TRBV3-2) to TRBJ2-1; TRBD2 matches 7 bases. J gave up 8 bases and V 3 bases, and 7 bases lay outside the gene matches. Germline CDR1 LGHDT, CDR2 YNNKEL (reference sequence). The CDR3 is made up of 14 amino acids. The CDR3 region is CASSHFGLVDEQFF. Here the CDR3 DNA reads TGTGCCAGCAGCCATTTCGGACTAGTCGATGAGCAGTTCTTC.

The chain links TRBV7-9 to TRBJ1-1; no clear D. V gave up 5 bases and J gave up 5 bases, with 12 bases separating them. The germline CDR1 and CDR2 sequences are SEHNR and FQNEAQ (reference sequence). The CDR3 spans 13 residues. The CDR3 here is CASSPGRGTEAFF. CDR3 DNA sequence: TGTGCCAGCAGCCCCGGACGCGGGACTGAAGCTTTCTTT. Full variable domain (remainder filled in from reference TRBV7-9 and TRBJ1-1): DTGVSQNPRHKITKRGQNVTFRCDPISEHNRLYWYRQTLGQGPEFLTYFQNEAQLEKSRLLSDRFSAERPKGSFSTLEIQRTEQGDSAMYLCASSPGRGTEAFFGQGTRLTVV.